This record concerns one TCR beta chain sequence. Treatment noted: some 20 received Ad26.COV2.S at low or high dose, single or two shots; 5 received placebo; per-sample allocation not given. Material that was analyzed had been drawn on day 63 after the first vaccine or placebo injection. Cohort 1b enrolled adults aged 18-55 years in Boston. Clones were sequenced by immunoSEQ multiplex PCR, and TCRdb holds only the in-frame ones, with some missing. Of hundreds of thousands of clones listed, about 88% are singletons. This sample was included in a study of Ad26.COV2.S vaccination and SARS-CoV-2 variants. Looking at the study overall: Within the COV1001 Ad26.COV2.S trial arm, the donor was enrolled.

The V gene lost 5 bases and the J gene lost 0 bases, with 15 bases spanning the gap. This CDR3 has 16 residues. Germline CDR1 and CDR2: MNHEY and SVGEGT. The J gene is TRBJ2-3, the V gene TRBV6-2 or TRBV6-3, with D perhaps matching TRBD2 (6 bases). The specimen was peripheral blood, collected in a trial of Ad26.COV2.S vaccine versus placebo. The source of this sequence is a person between 18 and 65 years old who received the Ad26.COV2.S COVID-19 vaccine or a placebo. CDR3 residues: CASSRPPSASTDTQYF. In DNA, the CDR3 is TGTGCCAGCAGTCGTCCGCCTAGCGCCAGCACAGATACGCAGTATTTT.